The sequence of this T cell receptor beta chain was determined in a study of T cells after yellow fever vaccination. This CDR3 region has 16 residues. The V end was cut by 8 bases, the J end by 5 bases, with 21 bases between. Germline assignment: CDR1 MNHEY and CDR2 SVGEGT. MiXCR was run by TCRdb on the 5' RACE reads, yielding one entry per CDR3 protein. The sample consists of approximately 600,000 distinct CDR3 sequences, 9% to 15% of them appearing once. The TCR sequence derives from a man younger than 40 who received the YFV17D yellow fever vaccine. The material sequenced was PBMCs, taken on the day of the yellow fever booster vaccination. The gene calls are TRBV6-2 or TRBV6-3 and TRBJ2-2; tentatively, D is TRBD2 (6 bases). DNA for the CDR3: TGTGCCAGCGGCCCAGGTTTCGGGAGAGGGACCGGGGAGCTGTTTTTT. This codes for CASGPGFGRGTGELFF.